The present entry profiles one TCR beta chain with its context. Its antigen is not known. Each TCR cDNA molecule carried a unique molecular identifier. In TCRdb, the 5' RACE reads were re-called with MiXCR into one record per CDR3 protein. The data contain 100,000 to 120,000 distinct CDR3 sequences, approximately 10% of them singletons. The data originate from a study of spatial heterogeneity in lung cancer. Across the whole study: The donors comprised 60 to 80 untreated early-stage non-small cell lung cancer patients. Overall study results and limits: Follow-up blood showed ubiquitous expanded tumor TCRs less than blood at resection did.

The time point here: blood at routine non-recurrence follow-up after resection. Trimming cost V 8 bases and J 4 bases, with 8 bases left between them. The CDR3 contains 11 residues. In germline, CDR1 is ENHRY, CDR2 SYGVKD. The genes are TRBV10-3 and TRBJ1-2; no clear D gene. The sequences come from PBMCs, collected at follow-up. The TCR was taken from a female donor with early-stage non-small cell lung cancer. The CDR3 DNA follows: TGTGCCATCTCGGACGGCTATGGCTACACCTTC. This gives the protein CAISDGYGYTF.